This T cell receptor beta chain was retrieved from a study of T cell responses to AZD1222 COVID-19 vaccine. Study conclusions and caveats: A rise in Spike-specific TCR breadth and depth followed two AZD1222 doses.

Only in-frame clones appear in the TCRdb table, and some are missing; sequencing was by immunoSEQ multiplex PCR. The repertoire consists of 75,000 to 100,000 clones, with 75% to 90% occurring once and the leading ten covering approximately 7%. Germline V lookup: CDR1 MNHEY, CDR2 SVGAGI. The V segment lost 6 bases and the J segment 7 bases; nucleotides outside the gene matches: 5. The CDR3 sequence is 13 residues long. With respect to this clone: What it recognizes is unknown.

The TCR originated in an adult in good health. The rearrangement links TRBV6-5 to TRBJ1-2; 10 nucleotides line up with TRBD1. Sequences were derived from peripheral blood, sampled on day 0 of AZD1222 vaccination. The CDR3: CASSPTGGSGYTF. The CDR3 DNA is TGTGCCAGCAGCCCGACAGGGGGCTCTGGCTACACCTTC.